The rows below give T cell receptor beta chains drawn from one sample of a study of cytomegalovirus exposure and HLA in healthy donors. The assay was immunoSEQ multiplex PCR, and TCRdb's table has in-frame clones only and misses some. Seen here are 160,000 or so clones, roughly 80% observed once, and the top ten hold nearly 8.5%. Sequencing input: PBMCs. The source is a male donor in good health and CMV-seropositive. The CDR3 runs from the conserved cysteine through the conserved F or W. The order of the fields is clone size, V gene, J gene, CDR3 length, CDR3 protein. Not every row has a clone size; where given, it reads once, few, many or a size class.

few	TRBV28	TRBJ1-2	13	CASSLGQNYGYTF
.	TRBV11-2	TRBJ2-7	16	CASSYGGGAHSDEQYF
.	TRBV11-2	TRBJ1-5	13	CASSFQENQPQHF
once	TRBV6-1	TRBJ2-1	12	CASSVPGNEQFF
.	TRBV30	TRBJ2-1	17	CAWSFGLTSGSYNEQFF
.	TRBV28	TRBJ1-4	13	CASSPQGNEKLFF
.	TRBV7-6	TRBJ2-2	17	CASSLGGTSGNTGELFF
.	TRBV7-6	TRBJ1-1	14	CASSSLTGRTEAFF
.	TRBV9	TRBJ2-4	15	CASAQGTGGGNIQYF
.	TRBV9	TRBJ1-4	15	CASSEGTGVNEKLFF
.	TRBV11-2	TRBJ1-1	14	CASSDRDRNTEAFF
.	TRBV5-1	TRBJ1-1	14	CASSLAGQGTEAFF
.	TRBV19	TRBJ1-3	13	CASSIRSGNTIYF
.	TRBV5-1	TRBJ2-7	16	CASSFLTSGTSYEQYF
few	TRBV9	TRBJ1-1	16	CASSPREGGGGTEAFF
.	TRBV19	TRBJ2-7	17	CASSLSGWGQGSHEQYF
.	TRBV5-1	TRBJ2-5	15	CASSLALAGRETQYF
.	TRBV27	TRBJ2-1	15	CASSSFRTSGGEQFF
.	TRBV19	TRBJ1-2	12	CATVTGHYGYTF